This T cell receptor (beta chain) derives from a study of blood T cell repertoires in COVID-19. The germline CDR1 and CDR2 sequences are LNHDA and SQIVND (reference sequence). CDR3 size: 16 residues. Trimming removed 3 bases at V and 3 bases at J, with 15 bases between. The repertoire was sequenced with immunoSEQ multiplex PCR; TCRdb's copy has only in-frame clones and lacks some. In the table there are 120,000 or so clones, about 74% of which are singletons. The sequencing input was peripheral blood. This chain links TRBV19 with TRBJ2-1; possible D gene TRBD1, 6 bases. The receptor comes from a man in his sixties with acute or convalescent COVID-19. The CDR3 DNA sequence: TGTGCCAGTAGTATTGTTTTGGGGGCAGTCTACAATGAGCAGTTCTTC. Amino acids: CASSIVLGAVYNEQFF.